A selection of T cell receptor beta chains follows, all from one sample in a study of tumor-infiltrating lymphocytes in primary liver carcinoma. MiXCR, applied by TCRdb to the multiplex PCR reads, yields one record per CDR3 protein. Found here are tens of thousands of distinct CDR3 sequences, about 80% of them singletons; the top ten hold roughly 24%. The sample consisted of liver tumor tissue from sampling region 5. The source of these receptors is a man aged 35 to 55 with primary liver carcinoma and hepatitis B virus infection. The CDR3 runs from the conserved cysteine through the conserved F or W. The D gene is left open where the match is weak. The listing skips clone size in some rows; elsewhere it reads once, few, many or a size class.

J: TRBJ2-5
V: TRBV7-8
D: TRBD1
size: few
CDR3: CASSIAGGRGTQYF
DNA: TGTGCCAGCAGCATCGCAGGGGGCAGAGGGACCCAGTACTTC

J: TRBJ2-7
V: TRBV5-1
D: TRBD1
size: many
CDR3: CASSRKDREENEQYF
DNA: TGCGCCAGCAGCCGTAAGGACAGGGAGGAGAACGAGCAGTACTTC

J: TRBJ2-2
V: TRBV11-1
D: -
size: -
CDR3: CASSFWDTEELFF
DNA: TGTGCCAGCAGCTTTTGGGATACCGAGGAGTTGTTTTTT

J: TRBJ1-6
V: TRBV28
D: -
size: -
CDR3: CASMGHLYNSPLHF
DNA: TGTGCCAGCATGGGGCACCTCTATAATTCACCACTCCACTTT

J: TRBJ2-5
V: TRBV28
D: TRBD2
size: many
CDR3: CASSVAGGLETQYF
DNA: TGTGCCAGCAGTGTAGCGGGAGGTTTGGAGACCCAGTACTTC

J: TRBJ2-7
V: TRBV11-1
D: -
size: -
CDR3: CASSSSRDSSYEKYF
DNA: TGTGCCAGCAGCTCATCCCGGGACTCCTCATACGAGAAATACTTC

J: TRBJ2-1
V: TRBV20-1
D: TRBD2
size: few
CDR3: CSARDPGTSGYNEQFF
DNA: TGCAGTGCTAGAGATCCTGGGACTAGCGGGTACAATGAGCAGTTCTTC

J: TRBJ2-1
V: TRBV28
D: TRBD1
size: -
CDR3: CASSDGTGDSYNERFF
DNA: TGTGCCAGCAGTGACGGGACAGGGGACTCCTACAATGAGCGGTTCTTC

J: TRBJ1-1
V: TRBV6-1
D: -
size: -
CDR3: CAINETTVEAFF
DNA: TGTGCCATCAATGAAACAACGGTTGAAGCTTTCTTT

J: TRBJ2-4
V: TRBV11-1
D: -
size: -
CDR3: CASSSPRQEALKNIQYF
DNA: TGTGCTAGCAGCTCTCCGCGACAGGAAGCATTAAAAAACATTCAGTACTTC

J: TRBJ2-1
V: TRBV29-1
D: -
size: many
CDR3: CSVGYRAASAYNEQFF
DNA: TGCAGCGTTGGGTACAGAGCGGCATCCGCATACAATGAGCAGTTCTTC

J: TRBJ2-7
V: TRBV11-2
D: -
size: -
CDR3: CADTSGSSTYEQYF
DNA: TGTGCCGACACCAGTGGGAGTTCCACCTACGAGCAGTACTTC

J: TRBJ2-1
V: TRBV6-1
D: TRBD2
size: -
CDR3: CASSLSGRSFHEHSF
DNA: TGTGCCAGCAGCCTAAGCGGGAGAAGCTTTCATGAGCACTCCTTC

J: TRBJ2-1
V: TRBV4-2
D: -
size: -
CDR3: CASSLLVGSHNEQFF
DNA: TGTGCCAGCAGCCTCCTAGTGGGTAGCCATAATGAGCAGTTTTTC

J: TRBJ2-3
V: TRBV6-2/TRBV6-3
D: TRBD2
size: -
CDR3: CASCPALANTQYF
DNA: TGTGCCAGCTGTCCGGCACTAGCGAATACCCAGTATTTT

J: TRBJ2-7
V: TRBV14
D: TRBD1
size: few
CDR3: CASSRPRQGSYVQYF
DNA: TGTGCCAGCAGCCGACCGAGACAGGGCTCCTACGTGCAGTACTTC

J: TRBJ2-5
V: TRBV29-1
D: -
size: -
CDR3: CSVGSAAGRSETQYF
DNA: TGTAGCGTTGGATCCGCAGCGGGTAGATCGGAGACCCAGTACTTC

J: TRBJ1-6
V: TRBV11-2
D: -
size: -
CDR3: CTNSLRKGLSPLHF
DNA: TGTACCAACAGCTTACGCAAGGGGCTTTCACCCCTCCACTTT

J: TRBJ1-2
V: TRBV11-2
D: -
size: -
CDR3: CASSSAVGSGYTF
DNA: TGTGCCAGCAGCTCCGCCGTGGGCTCCGGCTACACTTTC

J: TRBJ2-3
V: TRBV11-2
D: -
size: once
CDR3: CASSPQDATGTRYF
DNA: TGTGCCAGCAGCCCCCAGGACGCCACAGGTACACGGTATTTT

J: TRBJ1-2
V: TRBV12-3/TRBV12-4
D: -
size: medium-sized
CDR3: CASSRTIHYGYTF
DNA: TGTGCCAGCAGCCGTACGATTCACTATGGCTACACCTTC

J: TRBJ2-3
V: TRBV6-4
D: TRBD2
size: once
CDR3: CASSDSQSGSTDKQYF
DNA: TGCGCCAGCAGTGACTCACAGAGCGGGAGCACAGATAAGCAGTATTTT

J: TRBJ2-3
V: TRBV6-1
D: TRBD2
size: many
CDR3: CASIGLAGAADTQYF
DNA: TGTGCCAGCATAGGACTAGCGGGAGCGGCAGATACGCAGTATTTT

J: TRBJ2-2
V: TRBV29-1
D: -
size: -
CDR3: CSVVVGIINTGELFF
DNA: TGCAGTGTTGTAGTGGGAATCATAAACACCGGGGAGCTGTTTTTT

J: TRBJ2-6
V: TRBV13
D: -
size: -
CDR3: CASRSEGGTEANVLTF
DNA: TGTGCCAGCAGGTCAGAGGGGGGGACTGAGGCCAACGTCCTGACTTTC

J: TRBJ2-5
V: TRBV20-1
D: -
size: -
CDR3: CSAQVGTEGFGTQYF
DNA: TGCAGTGCTCAAGTCGGGACCGAGGGTTTTGGGACCCAGTACTTC

J: TRBJ2-4
V: TRBV28
D: -
size: once
CDR3: CSSRSLQGVGYF
DNA: TGTTCCAGCAGGAGCTTACAGGGTGTGGGGTACTTC

J: TRBJ1-3
V: TRBV11-2
D: -
size: -
CDR3: CASSSRVRTGNTIYF
DNA: TGTGCCAGCAGCTCCAGGGTTCGAACTGGAAACACCATATATTTT

J: TRBJ1-5
V: TRBV30
D: TRBD1
size: -
CDR3: CAWSGIGGGQLQHF
DNA: TGTGCCTGGAGTGGGATAGGGGGCGGTCAGCTCCAGCATTTT

J: TRBJ1-2
V: TRBV20-1
D: -
size: few
CDR3: CSARDPAREGYGYTF
DNA: TGCAGTGCTAGAGATCCCGCCCGGGAAGGCTATGGCTACACCTTC

J: TRBJ2-2
V: TRBV5-6
D: -
size: many
CDR3: CASSLWGRATGELFF
DNA: TGTGCCAGCAGCTTGTGGGGCAGAGCCACCGGGGAGCTGTTTTTT

J: TRBJ2-2
V: TRBV5-1
D: TRBD1
size: -
CDR3: CATNDRVPNTGELFF
DNA: TGCGCCACAAACGACAGGGTCCCGAACACCGGGGAGCTGTTTTTT

J: TRBJ2-2
V: TRBV7-9
D: -
size: -
CDR3: CASSFTPRGEHRELFF
DNA: TGTGCCAGCAGCTTTACCCCCCGGGGCGAACACCGGGAGCTGTTTTTT

J: TRBJ2-7
V: TRBV28
D: -
size: -
CDR3: CASRDGEQYF
DNA: TGTGCCAGCAGAGACGGCGAGCAATACTTC

J: TRBJ2-3
V: TRBV5-1
D: TRBD1
size: -
CDR3: CASSLGQGSYTQFF
DNA: TGCGCCAGCAGCTTGGGACAGGGCTCATATACGCAGTTTTTT

J: TRBJ2-1
V: TRBV11-2
D: TRBD2
size: once
CDR3: CASSFSGPSDNEQFF
DNA: TGTGCCAGCAGTTTTAGCGGGCCATCCGACAATGAGCAATTCTTC

J: TRBJ1-1
V: TRBV4-1
D: -
size: -
CDR3: CATSQAVLGNTEAFF
DNA: TGCGCCACCAGCCAAGCTGTACTGGGGAACACCGAAGCTTTCTTT

J: TRBJ2-6
V: TRBV4-3
D: -
size: few
CDR3: CASSQDAGSGANVLTF
DNA: TGCGCCAGCAGCCAAGATGCCGGCTCTGGGGCCAACGTCCTGACTTTC

J: TRBJ1-1
V: TRBV29-1
D: -
size: -
CDR3: CSATLNTETVF
DNA: TGCAGCGCAACATTGAACACTGAAACTGTCTTT

J: TRBJ1-1
V: TRBV12-3/TRBV12-4
D: -
size: -
CDR3: CASSPLRTEAFF
DNA: TGTGCCAGCAGTCCCCTCAGGACTGAGGCTTTCTTT

J: TRBJ2-2
V: TRBV4-2
D: TRBD2
size: -
CDR3: CASNQDLSGGLFF
DNA: TGTGCCAGCAACCAAGATTTGAGCGGGGGGCTGTTTTTT

J: TRBJ2-1
V: TRBV12-3/TRBV12-4
D: -
size: -
CDR3: CAIGPSLGTRDRESYNEQFF
DNA: TGTGCCATCGGTCCAAGCCTAGGGACTAGAGACAGGGAATCCTACAATGAGCAGTTCTTC

J: TRBJ2-4
V: TRBV11-1
D: -
size: -
CDR3: CTGSFPGSGGTKNIQYF
DNA: TGTACCGGCAGCTTTCCCGGGTCTGGCGGGACCAAAAACATTCAGTACTTC

J: TRBJ2-7
V: TRBV30
D: TRBD2
size: many
CDR3: CAWRVLGRGEQYF
DNA: TGTGCCTGGAGAGTTTTGGGGAGGGGCGAGCAGTACTTC

J: TRBJ1-4
V: TRBV6-1
D: -
size: -
CDR3: CASNELPSNRVTNEKLFF
DNA: TGTGCCAGTAATGAGCTACCATCGAACAGGGTAACTAATGAAAAACTGTTTTTT

J: TRBJ1-5
V: TRBV19
D: -
size: -
CDR3: CAGSPGGQGQNQPQHF
DNA: TGTGCCGGTAGCCCCGGCGGGCAGGGCCAAAATCAGCCCCAGCATTTT

J: TRBJ2-1
V: TRBV29-1
D: TRBD2
size: -
CDR3: CNVALVGGVSEQFF
DNA: TGCAACGTTGCCCTAGTGGGAGGGGTCAGTGAGCAGTTCTTC

J: TRBJ2-2
V: TRBV2
D: TRBD2
size: many
CDR3: CASGRDAGELFF
DNA: TGTGCCAGCGGGAGGGACGCCGGGGAGCTGTTTTTT

J: TRBJ2-3
V: TRBV13
D: -
size: once
CDR3: CASSPGTRGIDTQYF
DNA: TGTGCCAGCAGCCCTGGGACAAGGGGCATAGATACGCAGTATTTT

J: TRBJ2-1
V: TRBV7-2
D: -
size: -
CDR3: CASSSYNDQFF
DNA: TGTGCCAGCAGCTCGTACAATGATCAATTCTTC

J: TRBJ2-5
V: TRBV29-1
D: TRBD1
size: -
CDR3: CSVETDRGRAETQCF
DNA: TGCAGCGTTGAGACGGACAGGGGGCGAGCAGAGACCCAGTGCTTC

J: TRBJ2-5
V: TRBV29-1
D: -
size: once
CDR3: CSCQVGAGQETRYF
DNA: TGCAGCTGCCAGGTCGGGGCGGGGCAAGAGACCCGGTACTTC

J: TRBJ2-2
V: TRBV30
D: TRBD1
size: -
CDR3: CASRDRGNTGELFF
DNA: TGTGCCTCCCGGGACAGGGGTAACACCGGGGAGCTGTTTTTT

J: TRBJ1-1
V: TRBV29-1
D: -
size: -
CDR3: CSGKRGQPNSEAFF
DNA: TGCAGCGGAAAACGGGGGCAGCCGAACAGTGAAGCTTTCTTT

J: TRBJ2-3
V: TRBV6-1
D: -
size: few
CDR3: CAKPSTDTQYF
DNA: TGTGCCAAGCCCAGCACAGATACGCAGTATTTT